Listed here are 9 T cell receptor beta chains from one sample, sequenced in a study of blood T cell repertoires in COVID-19. The protocol was immunoSEQ multiplex PCR, while the TCRdb copy is restricted to in-frame clones and leaves out a portion. The data show 100,000 or so clones, with roughly 90% seen just once and about 1% held by the top ten. The source material was peripheral blood. The receptor source for this set is a man aged 55 to 70 with acute or convalescent COVID-19.

The J gene is TRBJ1-2, the V gene TRBV7-8; 8 bases match TRBD1. V lost 5 bases and J lost 2; bases outside the gene matches: 1. Germline V gives CDR1 SGHVS, CDR2 FQNEAQ. This CDR3 region has 13 residues. The CDR3 DNA is TGTGCCAGCAGCCGGACAGGGAACTATGGCTACACCTTC. Its protein product is CASSRTGNYGYTF.

In this sample, this clone turned up a few times. Other DNA sequences from this sample encode an identical CDR3 as well. V usage is TRBV10-1 and J usage is TRBJ1-6, with TRBD1 as a possible D gene (6 bases). V gave up 6 bases and J gave up 7 bases, with 16 bases separating them. The germline gives CDR1 WNHNN, CDR2 SYGVQD (reference sequence). This CDR3 spans 15 amino acids. This CDR3 reads CASSESRTENSPLHF. In DNA, the CDR3 is TGCGCCAGCAGCGAGAGCCGGACAGAAAATTCACCCCTCCACTTT.

The rearrangement joins TRBV27 to TRBJ2-1; 11 nucleotides agree with TRBD2. CDR3 length: 15 residues. Germline V gene lookup returns CDR1 MNHEY and CDR2 SMNVEV (reference sequence). V lost 4 bases and J lost 10; bases outside the gene matches: 9. CDR3 sequence (DNA): TGTGCCAGCAGTTACGTAGCGGGAGGGCCCGGCGAGCAGTTCTTC. It encodes CASSYVAGGPGEQFF.

The V and J genes are TRBV6-1 and TRBJ1-1; tentatively, D is TRBD1 (6 bases). This CDR3 comprises 21 residues. The germline V gene has CDR1 MNHNS and CDR2 SASEGT. The V end lost 1 base, the J end lost 6 bases, and 33 bases lay between the germline ends. CDR3 sequence: CASSEDLSGGGGQNRHPEAFF. The CDR3, as DNA: TGTGCCAGCAGTGAAGACCTTTCCGGGGGGGGAGGACAGAACCGTCATCCTGAAGCTTTCTTT.

This clone was recorded once. CDR3 nucleotide sequence: TGCGCCAGCAGCCAAGAAGGTAGGAGCTCCTACAATGAGCAGTTCTTC. Its protein is CASSQEGRSSYNEQFF. The gene calls are TRBV4-1 and TRBJ2-1; D unclear. Between the trimmed V and J ends, which lost 0 bases and 0 bases, there was a span of 9 bases. Germline V gene data show CDR1 as MGHRA and CDR2 as YSYEKL. This CDR3 is 16 amino acids long.

The chain has TRBV3-1 (or the pseudogene TRBV3-2) and TRBJ1-1, with TRBD1 matching over 10 bases. Germline CDR1 LGHDT, CDR2 YNNKEL (reference sequence). J gave up 11 bases and V 4 bases, and 10 bases lay outside the gene matches. This CDR3 is built from 14 residues. This CDR3 is CASSRDGTGVRAFF. DNA of the CDR3: TGTGCCAGCAGCCGGGACGGGACAGGGGTCCGGGCTTTCTTT.

The rearrangement links TRBV30 to TRBJ2-1; 8 bases are a match to TRBD2. Germline V lookup: CDR1 GTSNPN, CDR2 SVGIG (reference sequence). The length of the CDR3 is 17 residues. V lost 3 bases and J lost 0; bases outside the gene matches: 10. CDR3 residues: CAWSWGLSGSSYNEQFF. CDR3 nucleotides: TGTGCCTGGAGCTGGGGATTAAGCGGGAGCTCCTACAATGAGCAGTTCTTC.

As concerns this clone: This sample includes further DNA sequences coding for the same CDR3. The CDR3 loop reads CAWSVQGNTEAFF. In DNA, the CDR3 is TGTGCCTGGAGTGTTCAGGGCAACACTGAAGCTTTCTTT. J is TRBJ1-1 and V is TRBV30; maybe TRBD1 (5 bases). Germline loops: CDR1 GTSNPN, CDR2 SVGIG (reference sequence). V was shortened by 0 bases and J by 2 bases, with 7 bases between the two germline ends. The CDR3 sequence is 13 residues long.

The rearrangement uses TRBV19 and TRBJ2-1; the match to TRBD2 covers 10 bases. V trimming: 0 bases; J trimming: 6 bases; junction bases outside the gene matches: 5. This CDR3 has 16 residues. CDR1 LNHDA and CDR2 SQIVND come from the germline V gene (reference sequence). The CDR3 here is CASSIDASGRINEQFF. The CDR3 bases are TGTGCCAGTAGTATAGATGCTAGCGGGAGAATCAATGAGCAGTTCTTC. Together with reference TRBV19 and TRBJ2-1, the CDR3 gives the full variable domain: DGGITQSPKYLFRKEGQNVTLSCEQNLNHDAMYWYRQDPGQGLRLIYYSQIVNDFQKGDIAEGYSVSREKKESFPLTVTSAQKNPTAFYLCASSIDASGRINEQFFGPGTRLTVL.